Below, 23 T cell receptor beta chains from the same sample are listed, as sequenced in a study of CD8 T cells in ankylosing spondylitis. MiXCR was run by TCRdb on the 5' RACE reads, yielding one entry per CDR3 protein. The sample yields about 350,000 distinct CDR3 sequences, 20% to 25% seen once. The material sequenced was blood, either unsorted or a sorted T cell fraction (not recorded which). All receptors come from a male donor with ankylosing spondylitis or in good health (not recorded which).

The CDR3 DNA reads TGTGCCAGCAGCTTAGGGCCCGAGGACTACGAGCAGTACTTC. It is translated as CASSLGPEDYEQYF. The J gene is TRBJ2-7, the V gene TRBV7-9; unclear D gene. This CDR3 spans 14 amino acids. With 1 base removed from V and 3 bases from J, the gap between germline ends came to 10 bases. CDR1 SEHNR and CDR2 FQNEAQ come from the germline V gene (reference sequence). The complete variable domain, with remaining parts taken from reference TRBV7-9 and TRBJ2-7, reads DTGVSQNPRHKITKRGQNVTFRCDPISEHNRLYWYRQTLGQGPEFLTYFQNEAQLEKSRLLSDRFSAERPKGSFSTLEIQRTEQGDSAMYLCASSLGPEDYEQYFGPGTRLTVT.

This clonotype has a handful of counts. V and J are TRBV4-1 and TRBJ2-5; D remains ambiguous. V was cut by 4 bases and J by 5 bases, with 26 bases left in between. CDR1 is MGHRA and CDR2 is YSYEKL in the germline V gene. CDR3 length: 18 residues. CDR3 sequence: CASSPQESARAEEETQYF. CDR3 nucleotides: TGCGCCAGCAGCCCACAAGAATCGGCAAGGGCCGAGGAGGAGACCCAGTACTTC.

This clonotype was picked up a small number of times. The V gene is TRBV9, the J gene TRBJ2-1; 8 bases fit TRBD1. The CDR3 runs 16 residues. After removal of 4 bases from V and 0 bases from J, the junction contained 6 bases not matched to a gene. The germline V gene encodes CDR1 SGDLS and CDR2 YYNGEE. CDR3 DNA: TGTGCCAGCAGCACGCAGACAGGGGCCTCCTACAATGAGCAGTTCTTC. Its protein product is CASSTQTGASYNEQFF.

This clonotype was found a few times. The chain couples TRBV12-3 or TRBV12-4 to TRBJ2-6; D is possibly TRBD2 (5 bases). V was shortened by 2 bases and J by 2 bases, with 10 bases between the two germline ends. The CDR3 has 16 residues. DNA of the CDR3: TGTGCCAGCAGTTTACTAGCCTCCGCTGGGGCCAACGTCCTGACTTTC. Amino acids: CASSLLASAGANVLTF.

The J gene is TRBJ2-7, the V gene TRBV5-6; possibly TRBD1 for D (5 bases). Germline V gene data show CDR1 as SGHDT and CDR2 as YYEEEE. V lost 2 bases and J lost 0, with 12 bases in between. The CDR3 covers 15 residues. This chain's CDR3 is CASSFRQFPSYEQYF. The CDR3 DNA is TGTGCCAGCAGCTTCCGACAGTTTCCCTCCTACGAGCAGTACTTC.

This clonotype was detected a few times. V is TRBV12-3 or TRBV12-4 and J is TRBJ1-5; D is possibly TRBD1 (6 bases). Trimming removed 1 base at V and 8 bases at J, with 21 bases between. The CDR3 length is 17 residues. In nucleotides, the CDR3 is TGTGCCAGCAGTTTAGGTTGGGGGCCAACAACGACAGAGCCCCAGCATTTT. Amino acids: CASSLGWGPTTTEPQHF.

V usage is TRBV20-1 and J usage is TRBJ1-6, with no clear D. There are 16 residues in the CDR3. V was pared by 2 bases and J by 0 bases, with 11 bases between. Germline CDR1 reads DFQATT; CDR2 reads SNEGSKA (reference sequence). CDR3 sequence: CSARPSTSSYNSPLHF. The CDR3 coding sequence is TGCAGTGCTAGACCCTCTACGAGCTCCTATAATTCACCCCTCCACTTT.

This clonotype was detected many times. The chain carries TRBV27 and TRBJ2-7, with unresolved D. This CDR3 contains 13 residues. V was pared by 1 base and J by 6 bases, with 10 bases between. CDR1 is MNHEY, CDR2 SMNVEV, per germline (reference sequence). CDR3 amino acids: CASSLFPAREQYF. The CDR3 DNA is TGTGCCAGCAGTTTATTCCCGGCCCGCGAGCAGTACTTC.

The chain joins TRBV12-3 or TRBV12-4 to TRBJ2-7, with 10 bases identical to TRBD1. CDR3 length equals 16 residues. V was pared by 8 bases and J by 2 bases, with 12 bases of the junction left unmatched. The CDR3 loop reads CASSNPGTGVTYEQYF. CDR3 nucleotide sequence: TGTGCCAGCTCCAATCCTGGGACAGGGGTAACCTACGAGCAGTACTTC.

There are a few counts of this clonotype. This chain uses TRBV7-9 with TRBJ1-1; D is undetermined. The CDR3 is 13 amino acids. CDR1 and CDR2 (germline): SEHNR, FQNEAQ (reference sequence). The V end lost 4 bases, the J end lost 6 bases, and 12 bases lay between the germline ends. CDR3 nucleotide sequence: TGTGCCAGCAGCTCCCCGGAGGCCCCTGAAGCTTTCTTT. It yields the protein CASSSPEAPEAFF.

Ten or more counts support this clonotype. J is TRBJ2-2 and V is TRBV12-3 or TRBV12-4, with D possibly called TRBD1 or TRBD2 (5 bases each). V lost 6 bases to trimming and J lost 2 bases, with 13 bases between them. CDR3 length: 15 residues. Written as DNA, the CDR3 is TGTGCCAGCAGCCCCGGGACGGTAAACACCGGGGAGCTGTTTTTT. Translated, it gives CASSPGTVNTGELFF.

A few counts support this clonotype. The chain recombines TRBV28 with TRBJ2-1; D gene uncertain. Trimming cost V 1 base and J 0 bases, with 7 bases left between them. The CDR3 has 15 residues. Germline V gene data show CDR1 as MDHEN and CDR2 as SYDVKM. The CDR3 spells CASSLSADSYNEQFF. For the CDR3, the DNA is TGTGCCAGCAGTTTATCGGCAGACTCCTACAATGAGCAGTTCTTC.

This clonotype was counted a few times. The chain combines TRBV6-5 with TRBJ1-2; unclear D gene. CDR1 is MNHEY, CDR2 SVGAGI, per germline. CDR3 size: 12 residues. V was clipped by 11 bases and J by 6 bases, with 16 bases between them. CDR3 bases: TGTGCCGCCTCTGATGGGGTTGATGGCTACACCTTC. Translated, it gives CAASDGVDGYTF.

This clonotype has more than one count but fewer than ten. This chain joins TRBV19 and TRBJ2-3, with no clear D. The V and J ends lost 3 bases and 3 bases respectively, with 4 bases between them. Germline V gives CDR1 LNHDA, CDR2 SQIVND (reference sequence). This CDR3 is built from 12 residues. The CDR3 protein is CASSIHTDTQYF. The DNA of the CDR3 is TGTGCCAGTAGTATCCATACAGATACGCAGTATTTT.

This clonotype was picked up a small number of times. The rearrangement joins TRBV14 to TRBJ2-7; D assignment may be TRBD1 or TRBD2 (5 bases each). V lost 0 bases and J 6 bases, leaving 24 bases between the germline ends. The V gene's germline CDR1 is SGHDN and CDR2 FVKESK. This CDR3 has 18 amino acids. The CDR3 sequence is CASSQDPRLVGTAGEQYF. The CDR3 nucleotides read TGTGCCAGCAGCCAAGATCCGCGACTCGTGGGGACCGCTGGCGAGCAGTACTTC.

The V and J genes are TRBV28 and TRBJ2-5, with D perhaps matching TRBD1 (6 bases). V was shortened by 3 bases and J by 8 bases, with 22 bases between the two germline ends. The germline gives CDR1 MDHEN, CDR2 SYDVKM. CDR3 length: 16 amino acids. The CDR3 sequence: CASSLMGASGRTTQYF. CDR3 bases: TGTGCCAGCAGTTTGATGGGGGCGAGCGGACGGACTACCCAGTACTTC.

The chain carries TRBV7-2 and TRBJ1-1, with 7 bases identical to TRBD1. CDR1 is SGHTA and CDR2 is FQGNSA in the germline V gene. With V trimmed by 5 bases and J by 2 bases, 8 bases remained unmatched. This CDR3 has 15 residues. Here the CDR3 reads CASSPRGQPNTEAFF. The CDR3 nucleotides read TGTGCCAGCAGCCCACGGGGACAGCCTAACACTGAAGCTTTCTTT.

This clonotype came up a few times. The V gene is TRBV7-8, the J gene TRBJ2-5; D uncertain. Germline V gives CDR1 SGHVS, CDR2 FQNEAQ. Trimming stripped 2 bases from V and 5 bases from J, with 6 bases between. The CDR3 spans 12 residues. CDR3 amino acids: CASSLPPETQYF. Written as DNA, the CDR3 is TGTGCCAGCAGCTTACCGCCGGAGACCCAGTACTTC.

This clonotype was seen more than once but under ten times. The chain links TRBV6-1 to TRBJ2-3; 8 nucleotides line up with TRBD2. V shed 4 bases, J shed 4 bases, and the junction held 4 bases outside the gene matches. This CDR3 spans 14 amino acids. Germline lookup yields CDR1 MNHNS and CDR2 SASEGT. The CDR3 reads CASSAYGGADTQYF. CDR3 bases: TGTGCCAGCAGTGCCTACGGGGGGGCAGATACGCAGTATTTT.

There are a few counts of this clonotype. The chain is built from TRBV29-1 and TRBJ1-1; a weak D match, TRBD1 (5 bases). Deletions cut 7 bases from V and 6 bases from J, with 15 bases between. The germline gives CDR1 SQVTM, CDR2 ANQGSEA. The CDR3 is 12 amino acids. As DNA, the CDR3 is TGCAGCGCCCAAGGGGCGGGTTCTGAAGCTTTCTTT. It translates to CSAQGAGSEAFF.

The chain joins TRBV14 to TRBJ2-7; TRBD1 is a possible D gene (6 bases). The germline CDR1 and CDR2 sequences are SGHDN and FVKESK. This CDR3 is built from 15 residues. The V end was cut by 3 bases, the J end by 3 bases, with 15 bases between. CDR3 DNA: TGTGCCAGCAGCCAGCTTTTCGACAGGCACTACGAGCAGTACTTC. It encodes CASSQLFDRHYEQYF.

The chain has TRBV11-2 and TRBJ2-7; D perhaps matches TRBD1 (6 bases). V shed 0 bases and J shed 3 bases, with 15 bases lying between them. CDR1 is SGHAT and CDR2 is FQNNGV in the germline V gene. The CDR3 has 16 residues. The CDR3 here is CASSLDLSQGIYEQYF. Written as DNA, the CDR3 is TGTGCCAGCAGCTTAGATCTGTCCCAGGGGATCTACGAGCAGTACTTC.

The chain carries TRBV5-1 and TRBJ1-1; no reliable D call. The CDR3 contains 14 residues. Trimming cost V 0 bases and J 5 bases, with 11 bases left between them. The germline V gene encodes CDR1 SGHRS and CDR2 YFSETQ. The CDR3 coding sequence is TGCGCCAGCAGCTTGGGAGTCCTCGGTACTGAAGCTTTCTTT. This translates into CASSLGVLGTEAFF.